This TCR beta chain came from a study of early T cells in non-severe SARS-CoV-2 infection. TCRdb redid the calling of the 5' RACE reads with MiXCR, one entry per CDR3 protein. The table lists roughly 100,000 distinct CDR3 sequences, 12% to 15% of them singletons. V dropped 5 bases and J dropped 0 bases, with 6 bases sitting between them. The germline V gene has CDR1 SEHNR and CDR2 FQNEAQ (reference sequence). CDR3 size: 13 residues. This clonotype was seen a few times. The sequenced sample was whole blood. The TCR was taken from an adult who was a healthcare worker with PCR-confirmed SARS-CoV-2 infection or an uninfected control (not recorded which). V is TRBV7-9 and J is TRBJ2-3, with no clear D. The CDR3 DNA follows: TGTGCCAGCAGCCGCGATAGCACAGATACGCAGTATTTT. The encoded protein is CASSRDSTDTQYF.